One sample yielded the 17 T cell receptor beta chains listed below, sequenced in a study of monozygotic twins with inflammatory bowel disease. TCRdb derives one entry per CDR3 protein from the 5' RACE reads, leaving out DNA. In total, the table holds over 130,000 distinct CDR3 sequences. Material: blood. These receptors all stem from a human donor with ulcerative colitis or Crohn's disease, or a healthy co-twin of an affected twin (not recorded which).

The chain combines TRBV7-3 with TRBJ2-1; with no DNA, the TCRdb D assignment of TRBD2 cannot be verified. Per germline, CDR1 SGHTA and CDR2 FQGTGA. The CDR3 contains 14 residues. CDR3 sequence reads: CASTLSGGADEQFF.

The rearrangement links TRBV4-1 to TRBJ1-5; TCRdb's D gene call, TRBD1, goes unchecked for lack of DNA. This CDR3 has 15 amino acids. CDR1 and CDR2 (germline): MGHRA, YSYEKL. The CDR3: CASSRRARENQPQHF.

The gene calls are TRBV7-2 and TRBJ1-1; TCRdb designates TRBD1, a call that cannot be tested without DNA. The CDR3 contains 15 residues. In germline, CDR1 is SGHTA, CDR2 FQGNSA. The CDR3 protein is CASSPRTGGASEAFF.

This sequence joins TRBV5-1 and TRBJ2-1; the D gene TCRdb calls, TRBD1, cannot be checked with no DNA. Germline CDR1 SGHRS, CDR2 YFSETQ. The CDR3 length is 15 residues. The CDR3 here is CASSLVPGQGNEQFF.

This chain joins TRBV4-3 and TRBJ1-2. Germline loops: CDR1 LGHNA, CDR2 YSLEER. The CDR3 sequence is 14 residues long. The CDR3 loop is CASSQVRGGRGYTF.

The chain employs TRBV4-3 and TRBJ2-1. Germline V gene lookup returns CDR1 LGHNA and CDR2 YSLEER. The CDR3 is 16 amino acids. CDR3 protein: CASSQDRSNSYNEQFF.

The rearrangement joins TRBV7-2 to TRBJ2-1; TCRdb selects TRBD1, and the lack of DNA leaves this call unchecked. Germline loops: CDR1 SGHTA, CDR2 FQGNSA. The CDR3 is made up of 15 amino acids. The CDR3 loop is CASSSSGQLYNEQFF.

V is TRBV7-2 and J is TRBJ2-3; checking the TCRdb D call of TRBD1 is not possible without DNA. Germline V gene sequence: CDR1 SGHTA, CDR2 FQGNSA. The CDR3 runs to 15 residues. The CDR3 region is CASSWTGVLTDTQYF.

The CDR3 protein is CASRTGVNTGELFF. The genes are TRBV6-6 and TRBJ2-2; lacking DNA, the TRBD1 call made by TCRdb goes unchecked. The CDR3 runs 14 residues. CDR1 and CDR2 from the germline V gene are MNHNY and SVGAGI (reference sequence).

This rearrangement joins TRBV9 to TRBJ1-1. The CDR3 is made up of 15 amino acids. Germline V CDR1 and CDR2: SGDLS, YYNGEE. The CDR3 sequence is CASSVGAQDNTEAFF.

The chain carries TRBV5-1 and TRBJ2-7. The CDR3 loop spans 15 amino acids. Germline values: CDR1 SGHRS, CDR2 YFSETQ. The CDR3 loop is CASSLVRGGSYEQYF.

V is TRBV18 and J is TRBJ2-5. The CDR3 is 14 residues long. Germline lookup yields CDR1 KGHSH and CDR2 LQKENI. This CDR3 is CASSPPQIQETQYF.

The V call is TRBV11-2, the J call TRBJ1-1. Germline values: CDR1 SGHAT, CDR2 FQNNGV. This CDR3 has 12 residues. Here the CDR3 reads CASSLREAEAFF.

V and J are TRBV29-1 and TRBJ2-5; checking the TCRdb D call of TRBD2 is not possible without DNA. From germline, CDR1 is SQVTM and CDR2 ANQGSEA. The CDR3 is made up of 16 amino acids. The CDR3 sequence is CSVGTSGGGFVETQYF.

The chain has TRBV20-1 and TRBJ1-2; TCRdb reports TRBD1, a call that lacks DNA to check it against. Germline V gene lookup returns CDR1 DFQATT and CDR2 SNEGSKA (reference sequence). The CDR3 runs 14 residues. CDR3 residues: CSALRQAKPYGYTF.

This rearrangement joins TRBV18 to TRBJ2-7; TCRdb names TRBD1, which stays unverified in the absence of DNA. Germline assignment: CDR1 KGHSH and CDR2 LQKENI. The CDR3 has 13 amino acids. The CDR3 loop is CASSPWDPGEQYF.

The rearrangement links TRBV19 to TRBJ1-1. The length of the CDR3 is 15 residues. CDR1 and CDR2 (germline): LNHDA, SQIVND (reference sequence). CDR3 loop: CASRSPDGMNTEAFF.